This T cell receptor (beta chain) derives from a study of OX40 agonist ivuxolimab in advanced cancers. Blood got drawn at baseline, again on cycle 4 day 1, and then on cycle 7 day 1. CDR3 length: 14 residues. Germline V CDR1 and CDR2: SQVTM, ANQGSEA. V shed 3 bases and J shed 1 base, with 12 bases lying between them. Assay used: immunoSEQ multiplex PCR; TCRdb lists only in-frame clones, some missing. Of fewer than 85,000 clones in the sample, about 88% were seen once. The V call is TRBV29-1, the J call TRBJ1-1; D not certain. This sample comprised CD4+ or CD8+ T cells sorted from blood, obtained in a trial of the OX40 agonist ivuxolimab. This receptor was taken from an adult with an advanced solid tumor such as melanoma, head and neck, liver or kidney cancer. The CDR3 reads CSVDIWGENTEAFF. The CDR3 coding sequence is TGCAGCGTTGATATCTGGGGAGAGAACACTGAAGCTTTCTTT.